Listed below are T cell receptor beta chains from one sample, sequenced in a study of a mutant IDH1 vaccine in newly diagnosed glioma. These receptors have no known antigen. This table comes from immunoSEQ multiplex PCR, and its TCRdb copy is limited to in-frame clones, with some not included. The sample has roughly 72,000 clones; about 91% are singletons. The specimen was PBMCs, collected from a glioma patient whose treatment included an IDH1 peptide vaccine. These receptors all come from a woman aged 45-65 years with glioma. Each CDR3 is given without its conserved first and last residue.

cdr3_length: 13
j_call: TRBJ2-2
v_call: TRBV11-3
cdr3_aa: ASSSASGTTGELF

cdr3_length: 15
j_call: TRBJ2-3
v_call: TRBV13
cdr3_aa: ASSLRLAGVGTDTQY

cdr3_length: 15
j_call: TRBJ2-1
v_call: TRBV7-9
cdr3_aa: ASSFRAGGPPGNEQF

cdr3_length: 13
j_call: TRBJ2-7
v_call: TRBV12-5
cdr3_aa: ASGGEGLAEYEQY

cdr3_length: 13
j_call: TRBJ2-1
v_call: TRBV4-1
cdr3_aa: ASSQDGSGYNEQF

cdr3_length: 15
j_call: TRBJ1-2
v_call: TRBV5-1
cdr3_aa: ASSGHRERGHINGYT

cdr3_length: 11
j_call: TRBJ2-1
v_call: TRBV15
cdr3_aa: ATSRGRRNEQF

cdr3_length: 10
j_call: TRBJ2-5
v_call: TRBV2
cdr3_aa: ASGTTQETQY

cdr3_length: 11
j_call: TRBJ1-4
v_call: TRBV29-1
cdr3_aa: SVEEGPREKLF

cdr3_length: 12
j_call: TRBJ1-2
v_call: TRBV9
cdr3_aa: ASSVISGTTGYT

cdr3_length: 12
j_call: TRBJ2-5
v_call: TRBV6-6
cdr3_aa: ASSPQQGQETQY

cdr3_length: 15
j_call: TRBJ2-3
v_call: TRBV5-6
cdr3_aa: ASSILSMGSSTDTQY

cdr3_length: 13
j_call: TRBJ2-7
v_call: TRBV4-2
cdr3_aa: ASSQESGQSYEQY

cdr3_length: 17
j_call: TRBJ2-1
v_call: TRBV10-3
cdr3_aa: AITPGTSGRAGSYNEQF

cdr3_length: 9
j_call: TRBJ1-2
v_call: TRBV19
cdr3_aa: ATRTGGGYT

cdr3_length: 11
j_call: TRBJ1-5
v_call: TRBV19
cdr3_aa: ASARGAAQPQH

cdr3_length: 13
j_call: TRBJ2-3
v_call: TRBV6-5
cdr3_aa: ASSYSGHSTDTQY

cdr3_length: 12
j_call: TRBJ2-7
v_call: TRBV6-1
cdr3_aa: ASSDQTDFGEQY

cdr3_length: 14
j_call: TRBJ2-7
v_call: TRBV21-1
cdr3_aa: ASTSGGQGLSYEQY

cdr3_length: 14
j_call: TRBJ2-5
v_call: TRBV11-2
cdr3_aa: ASSSRAGVGGETQY

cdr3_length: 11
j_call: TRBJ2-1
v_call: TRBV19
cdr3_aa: ASSIGARNEQF

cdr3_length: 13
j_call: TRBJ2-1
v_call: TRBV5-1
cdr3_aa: ASSLRLGPYNEQF

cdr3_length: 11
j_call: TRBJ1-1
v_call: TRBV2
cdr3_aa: ASSGQGYTEAF

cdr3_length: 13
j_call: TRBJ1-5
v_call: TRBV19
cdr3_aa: ASSVTGPPNQPQH

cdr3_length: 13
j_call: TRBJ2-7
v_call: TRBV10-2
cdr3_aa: ASSLQRLAGAEQY

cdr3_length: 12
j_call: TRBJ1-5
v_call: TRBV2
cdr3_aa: ASRPGFSNQPQH

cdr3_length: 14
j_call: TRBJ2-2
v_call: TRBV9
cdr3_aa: ASSVGLAGVSGELF

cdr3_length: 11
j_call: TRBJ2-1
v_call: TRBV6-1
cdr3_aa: ASTVTGRNEQF

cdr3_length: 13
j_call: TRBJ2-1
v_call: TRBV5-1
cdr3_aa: ASSLLASSYNEQF

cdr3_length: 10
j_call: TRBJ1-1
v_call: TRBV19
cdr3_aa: ASRGQMGEAF

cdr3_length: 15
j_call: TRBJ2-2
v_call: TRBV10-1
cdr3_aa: ASSESGRGRNTGELF

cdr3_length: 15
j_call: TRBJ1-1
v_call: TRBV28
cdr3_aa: ASSKNGQGVWNTEAF

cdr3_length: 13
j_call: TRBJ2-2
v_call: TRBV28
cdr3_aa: ASSLGTVNTGELF

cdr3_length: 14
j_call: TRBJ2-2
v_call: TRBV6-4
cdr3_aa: ASSDPGQGGAGELF

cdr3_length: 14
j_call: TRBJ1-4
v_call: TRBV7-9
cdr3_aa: ASSETARQVNEKLF

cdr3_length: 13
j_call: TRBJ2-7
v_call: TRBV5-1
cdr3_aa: ASSPGGGRTYEQY

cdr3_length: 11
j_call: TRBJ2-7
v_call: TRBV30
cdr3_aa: ACIYRGNYEQY

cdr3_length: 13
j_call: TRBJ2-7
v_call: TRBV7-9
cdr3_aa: ASSLGREGRNEQY

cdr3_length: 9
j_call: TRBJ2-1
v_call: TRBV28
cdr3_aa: ASSRYNEQF

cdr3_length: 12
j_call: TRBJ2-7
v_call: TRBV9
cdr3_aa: ASSARDRAHEQY

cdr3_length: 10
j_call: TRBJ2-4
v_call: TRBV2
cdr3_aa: ASSVYEDIQY